The present T cell receptor beta chain was sequenced within a study of regulatory T cells in long-lasting Graves disease. Investigators prepared the TCR beta libraries by applying iRepertoire HTBI primers and Arm-PCR of CDR3 regions. TCRdb used MiXCR to reprocess the multiplex PCR reads, holding one entry per CDR3 protein. The top ten clones hold around 12% of a sample with 550,000 to 650,000 distinct CDR3 sequences, about 16% of them seen once. Time point of the sample: newly diagnosed GD, antithyroid drugs for less than 3 months. The TCR library was prepared using RNA isolated from PBMCs. Study results and caveats: Favoring TRBV28, TRBJ1-2 and TRBJ2-5 was a feature seen in persistent disease.

Concerning this clonotype: What it binds is not known.

Trimming took 4 bases from V and 3 from J; bases not matched to a gene: 10. The germline gives CDR1 SGHDT, CDR2 YYEEEE. This CDR3 is 15 amino acids long. These data also featured in a second study, about T cells in Graves' hyperthyroidism and ophthalmopathy. From that study: HTBI primers drove first-round RT-PCR of the TCR CDR3.

The sample here was peripheral blood mononuclear cells (PBMCs), taken at new diagnosis, from a patient treated with antithyroid drugs. This TCR came from a man between 18 and 29 years old with Graves disease. The chain joins TRBV5-6 to TRBJ2-7; 7 nucleotides align to TRBD2. The CDR3 bases are TGTGCCAGCAGCCCACTCTGGGCGGGAGACTACGAGCAGTACTTC. Protein product: CASSPLWAGDYEQYF.